The rows below give T cell receptor beta chains drawn from one sample of a study of blood T cell repertoires in COVID-19. The repertoire was sequenced with immunoSEQ multiplex PCR; TCRdb's copy has only in-frame clones and lacks some. The data hold roughly 230,000 clones, with 89% observed a single time. Sequencing was done on a sample of peripheral blood. All receptors derive from a woman between 40 and 55 years old who had recovered from COVID-19. The CDR3 runs from the conserved cysteine through the conserved F or W. A D gene is named only where the DNA matches it firmly. Not every row has a clone size; where given, it reads once, few, many or a size class.

size	J	D	V	CDR3	DNA
NA	TRBJ1-6	NA	TRBV19	CASRRGTVYNSPLHF	TGTGCCAGTAGAAGGGGGACGGTTTATAATTCACCCCTCCACTTT
NA	TRBJ2-7	TRBD1	TRBV19	CASSILGQGSEQYF	TGTGCCAGTAGTATTTTGGGACAGGGTTCCGAGCAGTACTTC
NA	TRBJ1-1	NA	TRBV11-2	CASSYGGFTEAFF	TGTGCCAGCAGCTATGGAGGGTTCACTGAAGCTTTCTTT
NA	TRBJ2-2	NA	TRBV19	CASTTWGDTGELFF	TGTGCCAGTACCACGTGGGGGGACACCGGGGAGCTGTTTTTT
NA	TRBJ2-1	NA	TRBV10-3	CATNGRGDDNEQFF	TGTGCCACGAACGGAAGAGGCGACGACAATGAGCAGTTCTTC
NA	TRBJ2-3	NA	TRBV7-3	CASSLNGGRDTQYF	TGTGCCAGCAGCTTAAACGGGGGAAGGGATACGCAGTATTTT
NA	TRBJ2-3	TRBD2	TRBV7-2	CASSLARGRRLAGSTDTQYF	TGTGCCAGCAGCTTAGCGCGTGGGAGGCGACTAGCGGGTAGCACAGATACGCAGTATTTT
NA	TRBJ2-2	NA	TRBV7-6	CASSLRMWGDTGELFF	TGTGCCAGCAGCTTAAGAATGTGGGGGGACACCGGGGAGCTGTTTTTT
NA	TRBJ1-1	NA	TRBV29-1	CSVVGMNTEAFF	TGCAGCGTTGTCGGGATGAACACTGAAGCTTTCTTT
once	TRBJ1-4	NA	TRBV29-1	CSVGPGGWSEKLFF	TGCAGCGTTGGGCCTGGAGGGTGGAGCGAAAAACTGTTTTTT
NA	TRBJ2-1	NA	TRBV5-1	CASRALGGQGDEQFF	TGCGCCAGCAGGGCCCTCGGGGGGCAGGGCGATGAGCAGTTCTTC
once	TRBJ1-2	NA	TRBV6-1	CASSEFGGDGYTF	TGTGCCAGCAGTGAATTCGGAGGGGATGGCTACACCTTC
NA	TRBJ2-1	TRBD2	TRBV19	CATTDTSGRADEQFF	TGTGCCACCACCGACACTAGCGGGAGGGCAGATGAGCAGTTCTTC
once	TRBJ2-1	NA	TRBV5-4	CASSLGGLAGYNEQFF	TGTGCCAGCAGCTTGGGAGGGCTAGCAGGCTACAATGAGCAGTTCTTC
NA	TRBJ2-1	NA	TRBV12-5	CASGLVQGWDNEQFF	TGTGCTAGTGGTTTGGTACAGGGATGGGACAATGAGCAGTTCTTC
NA	TRBJ1-2	TRBD1	TRBV6-6	CASSWTGGNGYTF	TGTGCCAGCAGTTGGACAGGGGGAAATGGCTACACCTTC
NA	TRBJ2-7	NA	TRBV5-4	CASSSPSVTGSIYEQYF	TGTGCCAGCAGCTCCCCGAGTGTGACGGGGTCCATTTACGAGCAGTACTTC
NA	TRBJ2-2	TRBD1	TRBV7-2	CASSLVGTGYTGELFF	TGTGCCAGCAGCTTAGTTGGGACAGGCTACACCGGGGAGCTGTTTTTT
NA	TRBJ1-6	NA	TRBV7-9	CASSLPGNNSPLHF	TGTGCCAGCAGCTTGCCAGGGAATAATTCACCCCTCCACTTT
NA	TRBJ1-2	TRBD1	TRBV5-6	CASSLNGQGNYGYTF	TGTGCCAGCAGCTTGAATGGACAGGGCAACTATGGCTACACCTTC
NA	TRBJ1-5	NA	TRBV6-6	CASSFGGSNQPQHF	TGTGCCAGCAGTTTCGGGGGGAGCAATCAGCCCCAGCATTTT
NA	TRBJ1-1	NA	TRBV6-5	CASSSNPNLNTEAFF	TGTGCCAGCAGCTCGAACCCTAATTTGAACACTGAAGCTTTCTTT
NA	TRBJ1-3	NA	TRBV23-1	CAPARTASSGNTIYF	TGCGCTCCGGCCAGGACAGCGAGCTCTGGAAACACCATATATTTT
NA	TRBJ1-2	NA	TRBV19	CASSYRENYGYTF	TGTGCCAGTAGTTACAGGGAGAACTATGGCTACACCTTC
NA	TRBJ1-2	NA	TRBV10-2	CASSERGHGYTF	TGCGCCAGCAGTGAAAGAGGTCACGGCTACACCTTC
NA	TRBJ1-5	NA	TRBV10-2	CASSPGRSNQPQHF	TGCGCCAGCAGTCCCGGCAGGAGCAATCAGCCCCAGCATTTT
NA	TRBJ2-1	NA	TRBV19	CASSIFSSTNEQFF	TGTGCCAGTAGTATATTTTCCTCGACTAATGAGCAGTTCTTC
NA	TRBJ2-7	NA	TRBV6-2/TRBV6-3	CASSKDSRNEQYF	TGTGCCAGCAGTAAGGACAGTCGGAACGAGCAGTACTTC
few	TRBJ2-7	NA	TRBV4-1	CASSPIGPYEQYF	TGCGCCAGCAGCCCTATTGGTCCCTACGAGCAGTACTTC
NA	TRBJ2-7	TRBD2	TRBV6-2/TRBV6-3	CASSSGTSGGEQYF	TGTGCCAGCAGTTCCGGGACTAGCGGGGGCGAGCAGTACTTC
NA	TRBJ1-1	NA	TRBV5-4	CASSLRLGGLNTEAFF	TGTGCCAGCAGCTTGCGCTTGGGCGGGTTAAACACTGAAGCTTTCTTT
once	TRBJ2-4	NA	TRBV7-2	CASSLARDFAKNIQYF	TGTGCCAGCAGCTTGGCCAGGGATTTCGCCAAAAACATTCAGTACTTC
NA	TRBJ1-1	TRBD1	TRBV3-1/TRBV3-2	CASSQVPGGRTEAFF	TGTGCCAGCAGCCAAGTTCCAGGGGGCAGAACTGAAGCTTTCTTT
NA	TRBJ1-4	TRBD1	TRBV5-1	CASSLAVGQGDKLFF	TGCGCCAGCAGCTTGGCCGTAGGACAGGGAGATAAACTGTTTTTT
once	TRBJ2-5	TRBD1	TRBV6-5	CASSFPDRWQETQYF	TGTGCCAGCAGTTTCCCGGACAGGTGGCAAGAGACCCAGTACTTC
NA	TRBJ2-1	TRBD1	TRBV29-1	CSVERGLGEQFF	TGCAGCGTTGAAAGGGGGCTGGGTGAGCAGTTCTTC
NA	TRBJ2-1	NA	TRBV21-1	CASSKAFGTSGSREQFF	TGTGCCAGCAGCAAAGCGTTTGGGACTAGCGGGAGTCGGGAGCAGTTCTTC
once	TRBJ1-2	NA	TRBV9	CASSVGGAGYTF	TGTGCCAGCAGCGTAGGGGGCGCGGGCTACACCTTC
NA	TRBJ2-1	TRBD1	TRBV28	CASSPGQYPEQFF	TGTGCCAGCAGTCCGGGACAGTACCCTGAGCAGTTCTTC
once	TRBJ2-1	TRBD2	TRBV4-3	CASSQDGTSGVNEQFF	TGCGCCAGCAGCCAAGATGGGACTAGCGGAGTCAATGAGCAGTTCTTC
NA	TRBJ2-1	TRBD1	TRBV4-3	CASSPDRGPWNEQFF	TGCGCCAGCAGCCCGGACAGGGGCCCATGGAATGAGCAGTTCTTC
NA	TRBJ1-5	TRBD1	TRBV18	CASSRGQGDQPQHF	TGTGCCAGCTCACGAGGACAGGGGGATCAGCCCCAGCATTTT
NA	TRBJ1-4	TRBD1	TRBV12-3/TRBV12-4	CASRGQVGEKLFF	TGTGCCAGCCGCGGACAGGTTGGAGAAAAACTGTTTTTT
NA	TRBJ1-6	NA	TRBV27	CASRSGTYNSPLHF	TGTGCCAGCAGATCCGGGACTTATAATTCACCCCTCCACTTT
NA	TRBJ2-1	TRBD2	TRBV24-1	CATSDPGLGSERFF	TGTGCCACCAGTGATCCGGGACTAGGTAGTGAGCGGTTCTTC
NA	TRBJ2-1	NA	TRBV19	CASSIWRIFSSYNEQFF	TGTGCCAGTAGTATATGGCGGATCTTCTCCTCCTACAATGAGCAGTTCTTC
few	TRBJ1-1	NA	TRBV18	CASSPPGTPNTEAFF	TGTGCCAGCTCTCCTCCGGGAACGCCAAACACTGAAGCTTTCTTT
NA	TRBJ2-5	NA	TRBV5-1	CASSLVSSEETQYF	TGCGCCAGCAGCTTGGTTAGTTCCGAAGAGACCCAGTACTTC
NA	TRBJ1-1	TRBD1	TRBV7-9	CASSFNRGFGNPEAFF	TGTGCCAGCAGCTTCAACAGGGGATTTGGTAATCCTGAAGCTTTCTTT
few	TRBJ1-1	NA	TRBV6-2/TRBV6-3	CASSWGPMNTEAFF	TGTGCCAGCAGTTGGGGGCCGATGAACACTGAAGCTTTCTTT
NA	TRBJ2-1	TRBD2	TRBV3-1/TRBV3-2	CASSLTSGGGNEQFF	TGTGCCAGCAGCCTTACTAGCGGGGGGGGCAATGAGCAGTTCTTC
NA	TRBJ1-2	NA	TRBV5-1	CASSPDMSGYTF	TGCGCCAGCAGCCCCGACATGTCTGGCTACACCTTC
NA	TRBJ2-2	NA	TRBV7-9	CASSPGGTGELFF	TGTGCCAGCAGCCCGGGTGGAACCGGGGAGCTGTTTTTT
NA	TRBJ1-1	NA	TRBV24-1	CATSDSTGHAEAFF	TGTGCCACCAGTGACTCGACAGGACACGCTGAAGCTTTCTTT
NA	TRBJ1-1	NA	TRBV5-1	CASSARAPNTEAFF	TGCGCCAGCAGCGCCAGGGCCCCGAACACTGAAGCTTTCTTT
NA	TRBJ1-2	NA	TRBV11-2	CASSPFDSDYGYTF	TGTGCCAGCAGTCCTTTTGACAGTGACTATGGCTACACCTTC
NA	TRBJ2-7	TRBD2	TRBV6-1	CASSEGGGAREQYF	TGTGCCAGCAGTGAAGGCGGGGGGGCCCGGGAGCAGTACTTC
NA	TRBJ2-3	NA	TRBV11-2	CASSLASGGNTDTQYF	TGTGCCAGCAGCTTAGCCTCAGGGGGGAACACAGATACGCAGTATTTT
NA	TRBJ2-1	NA	TRBV24-1	CATSDFSAEQFF	TGTGCCACCAGTGATTTTTCCGCGGAGCAGTTCTTC
NA	TRBJ2-3	TRBD2	TRBV28	CASSLFSGLALGTDTQYF	TGTGCCAGCAGTTTATTTTCCGGACTAGCTTTAGGGACAGATACGCAGTATTTT